The 20 T cell receptor beta chains reported below all come from one sample, sequenced in a study of response to subunit inactivated influenza vaccine. TCRdb re-called the RT-PCR reads with MiXCR, one entry per CDR3 protein. The sample holds 600,000 to 700,000 distinct CDR3 sequences; around 13% are singletons and the top ten take 7.5% to 9%. The sample here was PBMCs from blood, taken roughly 15 days before vaccination. The receptor source for this set is a man aged 45-65 years who received an inactivated influenza vaccine.

This clonotype was found a few times. The chain has TRBV6-1 and TRBJ2-2, with TRBD2 as a possible D gene (5 bases). CDR1 is MNHNS, CDR2 SASEGT, per germline. V gave up 1 base and J gave up 6 bases, with 6 bases separating them. The CDR3 has 13 amino acids. The CDR3 DNA is TGTGCCAGCAGTGAAGTGAGGGCCGGGGAGCTGTTTTTT. This sequence encodes CASSEVRAGELFF.

The CDR3 DNA is TGTGCCAGCAGCCCCAAGACTAGCAACCACGAGCAGTACTTC. Amino acid sequence: CASSPKTSNHEQYF. The genes are TRBV9 and TRBJ2-7, with TRBD2 identical over 7 bases. Per the germline V gene, CDR1 is SGDLS and CDR2 is YYNGEE. The trim removed 4 bases at V and 5 bases at J, leaving 9 bases unmatched. This CDR3 has 14 amino acids.

This clonotype was counted ten times or more. This chain connects TRBV4-2 to TRBJ2-5, with 7 bases matching TRBD2. The germline V gene has CDR1 LGHNA and CDR2 YNFKEQ. The CDR3 runs 14 residues. Germline trimming cut 1 base from V and 4 bases from J; bases unmatched to any gene: 3. The CDR3 bases are TGTGCCAGCAGCCAAGGGGACTACCCAGAGACCCAGTACTTC. Protein sequence: CASSQGDYPETQYF.

This clonotype was seen a handful of times. The chain employs TRBV6-2 or TRBV6-3 and TRBJ1-2; 8 nucleotides align to TRBD1. V lost 2 bases to trimming and J lost 7 bases; unmatched junction nucleotides: 12. CDR1 and CDR2 (germline): MNHEY, SVGEGT. The CDR3 runs 16 residues. The CDR3 bases are TGTGCCAGCAGTTACCCTGGACAGGGCATGGGGAGTGGCTACACCTTC. Protein sequence: CASSYPGQGMGSGYTF.

The chain joins TRBV12-3 or TRBV12-4 to TRBJ2-1; D call uncertain. The CDR3 spans 13 residues. With 4 bases removed from V and 9 bases from J, the gap between germline ends came to 13 bases. CDR3 residues: CASSYLRYSEQFF. The CDR3 region has the DNA TGTGCCAGCAGTTACCTCCGATACTCTGAGCAGTTCTTC.

The rearrangement joins TRBV2 to TRBJ2-2; 8 bases match TRBD2. The CDR3 loop spans 16 amino acids. V dropped 6 bases and J dropped 1; count of bases not matched to a gene: 7. Germline values: CDR1 SNHLY, CDR2 FYNNEI. The CDR3 sequence: CASSETSALNTGELFF. In nucleotides, the CDR3 is TGTGCCAGCAGCGAGACTAGCGCCCTGAACACCGGGGAGCTGTTTTTT.

This clonotype was counted a few times. CDR3 loop: CASSEGGAHNEQFF. CDR3 bases: TGTGCCAGCAGTGAGGGGGGAGCCCACAATGAGCAGTTCTTC. The chain combines TRBV25-1 with TRBJ2-1; maybe TRBD2 (6 bases). With 3 bases removed from V and 5 bases from J, the gap between germline ends came to 11 bases. CDR3 length: 14 amino acids. The germline gives CDR1 MGHDK, CDR2 SYGVNS.

The chain links TRBV12-3 or TRBV12-4 to TRBJ1-5, with D unresolved. Trimming left V 1 base short and J 9 bases short, with 13 bases between. The CDR3 runs to 14 residues. This CDR3 reads CASSLGPTEGPQHF. CDR3 nucleotide sequence: TGTGCCAGCAGTTTAGGTCCGACTGAGGGGCCCCAGCATTTT.

This clonotype was counted a few times. V usage is TRBV6-2 or TRBV6-3 and J usage is TRBJ2-5; 7 nucleotides align to TRBD1. CDR1 and CDR2 from the germline V gene are MNHEY and SVGEGT. V was pared by 4 bases and J by 0 bases, with 14 bases of the junction left unmatched. The CDR3 totals 18 residues. The CDR3 is CASSSDRVKVLNQETQYF. Written as DNA, the CDR3 is TGTGCCAGCAGTTCCGACAGGGTAAAGGTGTTAAACCAAGAGACCCAGTACTTC.

This clonotype was seen repeatedly, ten times or more. This rearrangement joins TRBV7-9 to TRBJ2-7; TRBD1 matches at 9 bases. Germline CDR1 is SEHNR and CDR2 is FQNEAQ (reference sequence). V was clipped by 5 bases and J by 1 base; unmatched bases: 3. The CDR3 sequence is 14 residues long. CDR3 DNA sequence: TGTGCCAGCAGCCGGGACAGGGCTTCCTACGAGCAGTACTTC. Its protein product is CASSRDRASYEQYF.

This clonotype appeared a few times. The chain links TRBV6-1 to TRBJ2-7; a weak D match, TRBD2 (5 bases). The CDR3 covers 17 residues. Germline V lookup: CDR1 MNHNS, CDR2 SASEGT. V shed 6 bases and J shed 2 bases, with 23 bases lying between them. CDR3 protein: CASRGPVARGRTYEQYF. The CDR3 nucleotides are TGTGCCAGCAGGGGTCCAGTAGCTCGCGGGCGTACCTACGAGCAGTACTTC.

This clonotype was detected ten times or more. This rearrangement joins TRBV19 to TRBJ2-7; D is possibly TRBD1 (6 bases). This CDR3 contains 13 residues. Germline V lookup: CDR1 LNHDA, CDR2 SQIVND (reference sequence). Trimming removed 9 bases from V and 1 base from J, with 13 bases in between. The CDR3 spells CASSRTGSYEQYF. The CDR3 coding sequence is TGTGCCAGCAGCCGAACAGGGTCCTACGAGCAGTACTTC.

The J gene is TRBJ2-7, the V gene TRBV20-1; the D is unclear. Trimming pared 3 bases from V and 4 bases from J, leaving 16 bases between. The CDR3 consists of 14 residues. Germline assignment: CDR1 DFQATT and CDR2 SNEGSKA (reference sequence). CDR3 sequence: CSARANPKGYEQYF. In DNA, the CDR3 is TGCAGTGCTAGGGCCAATCCCAAAGGGTACGAGCAGTACTTC.

J is TRBJ2-2 and V is TRBV4-2; no reliable D call. The CDR3 spans 14 residues. V was trimmed by 0 bases and J by 3 bases, leaving 5 bases between them. Germline lookup yields CDR1 LGHNA and CDR2 YNFKEQ. CDR3 region: CASSQEIDTGELFF. DNA for the CDR3: TGTGCCAGCAGCCAAGAGATTGACACCGGGGAGCTGTTTTTT.

This clonotype was seen only a few times. V is TRBV12-3 or TRBV12-4 and J is TRBJ1-2; weak D call: TRBD1 (5 bases). V shed 2 bases and J shed 7 bases, with 23 bases lying between them. This CDR3 spans 17 amino acids. In DNA, the CDR3 is TGTGCCAGCAGTTTATTCAGGAGCTGGGGCGAGGGAAGTGGCTACACCTTC. Its protein product is CASSLFRSWGEGSGYTF.

The chain employs TRBV7-3 and TRBJ1-2; D remains ambiguous. The CDR3 has 13 residues. V lost 10 bases, J lost 9 bases, and 21 bases lay in between. CDR1 and CDR2 (germline): SGHTA, FQGTGA. The CDR3 nucleotides read TGTGCCATGGGCCCCGGGCCCCTCTGCTGCTACACCTTC. Protein product: CAMGPGPLCCYTF. Variable domain in full (rest from reference TRBV7-3 and TRBJ1-2): GAGVSQTPSNKVTEKGKYVELRCDPISGHTALYWYRQSLGQGPEFLIYFQGTGAADDSGLPNDRFFAVRPEGSVSTLKIQRTERGDSAVYLCAMGPGPLCCYTFGSGTRLTVV.

This clonotype has at least ten counts. CDR3 sequence reads: CSAQSFAERNTQYF. CDR3 coding DNA: TGCAGTGCTCAAAGTTTCGCGGAACGGAATACGCAGTATTTT. J is TRBJ2-3 and V is TRBV20-1, with D unclear. The germline V gene encodes CDR1 DFQATT and CDR2 SNEGSKA (reference sequence). The germline V and J ends were trimmed by 5 bases and 7 bases, with 19 bases remaining between them. This CDR3 spans 14 amino acids.

There are a few counts of this clonotype. This chain links TRBV30 with TRBJ2-7; D could derive from TRBD1 or TRBD2 (5 bases each). The CDR3 is 14 amino acids. V was trimmed by 1 base and J by 0 bases, leaving 10 bases between them. The germline V gene has CDR1 GTSNPN and CDR2 SVGIG (reference sequence). This CDR3 reads CAWSEWGSSYEQYF. CDR3 nucleotide sequence: TGTGCCTGGAGTGAGTGGGGGAGCTCCTACGAGCAGTACTTC. Using reference TRBV30 and TRBJ2-7 for the parts outside the CDR3, the full variable domain is SQTIHQWPATLVQPVGSPLSLECTVEGTSNPNLYWYRQAAGRGLQLLFYSVGIGQISSEVPQNLSASRPQDRQFILSSKKLLLSDSGFYLCAWSEWGSSYEQYFGPGTRLTVT.

In nucleotides, the CDR3 is TGTGCCAGCTCAAAGGGACAGGGGGTAATCTACGAGCAGTACTTC. The encoded protein is CASSKGQGVIYEQYF. The rearrangement uses TRBV18 and TRBJ2-7; 11 bases align to TRBD1. Trimming cost V 5 bases and J 3 bases; bases outside gene matches: 6. CDR1 KGHSH and CDR2 LQKENI come from the germline V gene. The CDR3 is 15 amino acids. Full variable domain (missing parts from reference TRBV18 and TRBJ2-7): NAGVMQNPRHLVRRRGQEARLRCSPMKGHSHVYWYRQLPEEGLKFMVYLQKENIIDESGMPKERFSAEFPKEGPSILRIQQVVRGDSAAYFCASSKGQGVIYEQYFGPGTRLTVT.

The chain couples TRBV6-1 to TRBJ2-3; D not certain. CDR3 length: 15 residues. V was shortened by 3 bases and J by 3 bases, with 13 bases between the two germline ends. The germline V gene encodes CDR1 MNHNS and CDR2 SASEGT. The CDR3 bases are TGTGCCAGCAGTGATTCCTGGGCGTCGACAGATACGCAGTATTTT. It yields the protein CASSDSWASTDTQYF.